Shown below are 5 T cell receptor beta chains from a single sample sequenced in a study of T cells in Graves' hyperthyroidism and ophthalmopathy. Researchers took RNA transcripts and amplified the TCR beta CDR3 regions from them. The HTBI primer set served for first-round RT-PCR of the TCR CDR3. One entry per CDR3 protein results from TCRdb running MiXCR on the multiplex PCR reads. The sample gives about 760,000 distinct CDR3 sequences, approximately 40% of which show up once; around 30% is in the top ten. Sequencing used blood. These receptors came from a middle-aged woman with Graves' hyperthyroidism.

This clonotype was seen ten or more times. The rearrangement uses TRBV2 and TRBJ1-5, with 9 nucleotides matching TRBD1. V was pared by 7 bases and J by 2 bases, with 15 bases of the junction left unmatched. Germline CDR1 reads SNHLY; CDR2 reads FYNNEI. The CDR3 consists of 18 residues. CDR3 DNA: TGTGCCAGCAATTTCGAGACAGGGGGAGTTAACGGCAATCAGCCCCAGCATTTT. Translated, it gives CASNFETGGVNGNQPQHF.

V and J are TRBV6-1 and TRBJ1-1; D is ambiguous. There are 16 residues in the CDR3. V was pared by 2 bases and J by 10 bases, with 23 bases between. Germline V gives CDR1 MNHNS, CDR2 SASEGT. CDR3 sequence reads: CASSEIARSPPDVAFF. CDR3 sequence (DNA): TGTGCCAGCAGTGAAATTGCTAGGTCTCCTCCTGACGTAGCTTTCTTT.

This clonotype showed up many times. V gene TRBV20-1 combines with J gene TRBJ2-5, with TRBD1 identical over 8 bases. This CDR3 has 12 residues. Per the germline V gene, CDR1 is DFQATT and CDR2 is SNEGSKA (reference sequence). The ends lost 5 bases at V and 5 bases at J; junction bases unmatched: 4. The CDR3 DNA is TGCAGTGCTCAGGGGGCGGACGAGACCCAGTACTTC. It codes for CSAQGADETQYF.

This clonotype has at least ten counts. The rearrangement joins TRBV7-8 to TRBJ1-2; maybe TRBD1 (5 bases). The CDR3 runs 13 residues. Germline V lookup: CDR1 SGHVS, CDR2 FQNEAQ. V was clipped by 0 bases and J by 7 bases, with 9 bases between them. This CDR3 is CASSLAAGSGYTF. In DNA form, the CDR3 reads TGTGCCAGCAGCTTAGCAGCAGGGAGTGGCTACACCTTC.

This clonotype was counted ten times or more. The chain couples TRBV20-1 to TRBJ1-1; maybe TRBD1 (6 bases). The CDR3 has 14 residues. The V end lost 3 bases, the J end lost 0 bases, and 11 bases lay between the germline ends. Per germline, CDR1 DFQATT and CDR2 SNEGSKA (reference sequence). The DNA for the CDR3 is TGCAGTGCTAGGAGGGGGGTTATGAACACTGAAGCTTTCTTT. Amino acids: CSARRGVMNTEAFF.